The text below deals with one T cell receptor (beta chain). Clones were read by immunoSEQ multiplex PCR, and TCRdb kept only the in-frame ones, dropping some. The sample lists some 140,000 clones; about 92% were seen once. Germline CDR1 and CDR2: SGHAT and FQNNGV. CDR3 length equals 15 residues. Trimming took off 0 bases at V and 3 bases at J, with 12 bases between the two ends. The data originate from a study of T cell responses to AZD1222 COVID-19 vaccine. This receptor was identified in an adult in good health. The J gene is TRBJ2-7, the V gene TRBV11-2; D is perhaps TRBD2 (5 bases). This sample comprised peripheral blood, obtained on day 0 of AZD1222 vaccination. The CDR3 spells CASSLEPLAYYEQYF. CDR3 sequence (DNA): TGTGCCAGCAGCTTAGAACCCCTAGCTTACTACGAGCAGTACTTC.